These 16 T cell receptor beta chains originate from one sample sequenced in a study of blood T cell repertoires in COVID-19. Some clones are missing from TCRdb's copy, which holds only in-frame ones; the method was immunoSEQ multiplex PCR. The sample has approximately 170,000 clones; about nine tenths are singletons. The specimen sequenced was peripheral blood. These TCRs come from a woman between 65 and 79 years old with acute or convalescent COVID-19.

The CDR3 DNA sequence: TGTGCCAGCAGTGAAAGACTAGCGGGGGGGCCAAGTGAGCAGTTCTTC. It translates to CASSERLAGGPSEQFF. The chain couples TRBV6-4 to TRBJ2-1, with 14 nucleotides matching TRBD2. Losses at the gene ends were 3 bases for V and 9 bases for J; bases not matched to a gene: 7. Germline V gene lookup returns CDR1 MRHNA and CDR2 SNTAGT. This CDR3 has 16 amino acids.

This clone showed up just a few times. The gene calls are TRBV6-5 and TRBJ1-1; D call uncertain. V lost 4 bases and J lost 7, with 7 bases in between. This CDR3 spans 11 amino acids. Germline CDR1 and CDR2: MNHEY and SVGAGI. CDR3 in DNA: TGTGCCAGCAGTTCTTTAAATGAAGCTTTCTTT. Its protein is CASSSLNEAFF.

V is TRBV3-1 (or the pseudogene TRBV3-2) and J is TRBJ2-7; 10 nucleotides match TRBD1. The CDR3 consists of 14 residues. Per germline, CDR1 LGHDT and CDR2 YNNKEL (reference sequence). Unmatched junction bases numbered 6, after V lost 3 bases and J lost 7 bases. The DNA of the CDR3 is TGTGCCAGCAGCCATCAGACAGGGGGCAGGGAGCAGTACTTC. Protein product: CASSHQTGGREQYF.

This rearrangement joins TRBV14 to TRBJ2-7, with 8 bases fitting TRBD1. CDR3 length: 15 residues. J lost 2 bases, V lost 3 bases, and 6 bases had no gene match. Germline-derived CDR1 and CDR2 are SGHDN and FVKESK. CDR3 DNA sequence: TGTGCCAGCAGCCAGAGAAGACAGGGGACCTACGAGCAGTACTTC. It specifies CASSQRRQGTYEQYF. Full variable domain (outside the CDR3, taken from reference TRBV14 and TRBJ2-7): EAGVTQFPSHSVIEKGQTVTLRCDPISGHDNLYWYRRVMGKEIKFLLHFVKESKQDESGMPNNRFLAERTGGTYSTLKVQPAELEDSGVYFCASSQRRQGTYEQYFGPGTRLTVT.

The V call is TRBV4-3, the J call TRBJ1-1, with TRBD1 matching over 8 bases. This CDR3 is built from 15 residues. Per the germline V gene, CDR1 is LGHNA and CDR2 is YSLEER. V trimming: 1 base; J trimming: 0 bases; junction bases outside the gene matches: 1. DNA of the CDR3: TGCGCCAGCAGCCAAGGGACAGGGATGAACACTGAAGCTTTCTTT. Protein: CASSQGTGMNTEAFF.

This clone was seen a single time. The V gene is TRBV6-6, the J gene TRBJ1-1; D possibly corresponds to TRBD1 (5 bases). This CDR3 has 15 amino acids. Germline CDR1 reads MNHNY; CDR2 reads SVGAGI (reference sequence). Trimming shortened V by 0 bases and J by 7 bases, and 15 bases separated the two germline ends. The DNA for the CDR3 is TGTGCCAGCAGTTACTCTGGCCGCGGGGGAAGTGAAGCTTTCTTT. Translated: CASSYSGRGGSEAFF.

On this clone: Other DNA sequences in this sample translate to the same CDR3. CDR3 protein: CASSIRDRDYEQYF. The DNA for the CDR3 is TGTGCCAGTAGTATCCGGGACAGGGACTACGAGCAGTACTTC. The V gene is TRBV19, the J gene TRBJ2-7; 9 bases align to TRBD1. The CDR3 spans 14 residues. Germline values: CDR1 LNHDA, CDR2 SQIVND (reference sequence). V dropped 3 bases and J dropped 3; count of bases not matched to a gene: 3.

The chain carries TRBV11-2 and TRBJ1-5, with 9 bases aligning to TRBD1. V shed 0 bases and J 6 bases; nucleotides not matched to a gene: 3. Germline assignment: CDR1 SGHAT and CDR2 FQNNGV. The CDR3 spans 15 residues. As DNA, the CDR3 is TGTGCCAGCAGCTTAGAAGCGGACAGGGGTCAGCCCCAGCATTTT. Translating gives CASSLEADRGQPQHF.

CDR3 in amino acids: CASSQDEARANEKLFF. CDR3 in DNA: TGTGCCAGCAGCCAAGATGAGGCCAGAGCTAATGAAAAACTGTTTTTT. The chain is built from TRBV4-2 and TRBJ1-4, with D unclear. The V end lost 0 bases, the J end lost 3 bases, and 11 bases lay between the germline ends. This CDR3 region has 16 residues. Germline V gives CDR1 LGHNA, CDR2 YNFKEQ.

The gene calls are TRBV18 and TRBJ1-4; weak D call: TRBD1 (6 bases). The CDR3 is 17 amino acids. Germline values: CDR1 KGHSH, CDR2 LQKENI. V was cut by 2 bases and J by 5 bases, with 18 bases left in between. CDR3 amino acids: CASSPGQTSNKNEKLFF. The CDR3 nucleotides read TGTGCCAGCTCACCAGGACAGACTTCTAACAAGAATGAAAAACTGTTTTTT. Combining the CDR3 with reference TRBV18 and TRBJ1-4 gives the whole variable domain NAGVMQNPRHLVRRRGQEARLRCSPMKGHSHVYWYRQLPEEGLKFMVYLQKENIIDESGMPKERFSAEFPKEGPSILRIQQVVRGDSAAYFCASSPGQTSNKNEKLFFGSGTQLSVL.

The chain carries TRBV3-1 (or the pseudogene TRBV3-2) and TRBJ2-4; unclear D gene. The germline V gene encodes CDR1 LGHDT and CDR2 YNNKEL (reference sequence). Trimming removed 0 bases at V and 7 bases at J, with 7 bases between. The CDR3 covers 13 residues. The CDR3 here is CASSQDRMNIQYF. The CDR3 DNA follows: TGTGCCAGCAGCCAAGATAGAATGAACATTCAGTACTTC.

The CDR3 DNA reads TGTGCCAGCAGCCCCAGGTTGGATTACAATGAGCAGTTCTTC. Its translation is CASSPRLDYNEQFF. V and J are TRBV14 and TRBJ2-1, with unresolved D. The length of the CDR3 is 14 residues. V was clipped by 4 bases and J by 4 bases, with 11 bases between them. Germline V gene lookup returns CDR1 SGHDN and CDR2 FVKESK.

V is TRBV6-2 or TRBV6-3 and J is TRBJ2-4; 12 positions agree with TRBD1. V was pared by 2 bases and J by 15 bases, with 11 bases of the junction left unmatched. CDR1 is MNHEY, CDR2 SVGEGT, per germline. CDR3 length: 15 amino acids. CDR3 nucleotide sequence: TGTGCCAGCAGTTACGACGGGACAGGGGGCGGACGGGGGTACTTC. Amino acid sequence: CASSYDGTGGGRGYF.

This CDR3 reads CASRPPGQDNSPLHF. Here the CDR3 DNA reads TGTGCCAGTAGACCACCGGGACAGGATAATTCACCCCTCCACTTT. This chain joins TRBV19 and TRBJ1-6, with 8 nucleotides matching TRBD1. CDR1 is LNHDA, CDR2 SQIVND, per germline (reference sequence). With V trimmed by 6 bases and J by 5 bases, 6 bases remained unmatched. There are 15 residues in the CDR3.

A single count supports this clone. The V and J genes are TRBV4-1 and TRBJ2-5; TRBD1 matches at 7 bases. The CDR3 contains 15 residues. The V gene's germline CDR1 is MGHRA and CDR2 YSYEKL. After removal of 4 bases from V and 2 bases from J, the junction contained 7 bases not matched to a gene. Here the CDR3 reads CASSPTGKMQETQYF. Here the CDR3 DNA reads TGCGCCAGCAGCCCGACAGGGAAGATGCAAGAGACCCAGTACTTC.

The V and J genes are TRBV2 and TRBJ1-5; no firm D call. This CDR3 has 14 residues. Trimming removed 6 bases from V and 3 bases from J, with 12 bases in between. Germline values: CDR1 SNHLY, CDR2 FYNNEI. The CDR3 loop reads CASRVDFTNQPQHF. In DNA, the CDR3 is TGTGCCAGCAGAGTTGACTTTACCAATCAGCCCCAGCATTTT.